The rows below give T cell receptor beta chains drawn from one sample of a study of PD-1 blockade in mismatch repair-deficient tumors. Generated by immunoSEQ multiplex PCR, the TCRdb table keeps only in-frame clones and is missing some. This table holds tens of thousands of clones, approximately 80% found once. Sequenced here: PBMCs, sampled about 40 weeks after starting pembrolizumab. These receptors were obtained from an adult with mismatch repair-deficient cancer. Each CDR3 is given with its conserved first and last residue. The D gene is left open where the match is weak. Clone size appears in some rows only: once, few, many, or a class for an expanded clone.

abundance	v_gene	j_gene	d_gene	CDR3nt	CDR3aa
.	TRBV5-1	TRBJ2-5	.	TGCGCCAGCGCCCCGACACAGGGCCAAGAGACCCAGTACTTC	CASAPTQGQETQYF
.	TRBV15	TRBJ1-5	.	TGTGCCACCAGCCTTAACAGGGATAAGCAGCCCCAGCATTTT	CATSLNRDKQPQHF
.	TRBV21-1	TRBJ1-3	.	TGTGCCAGCTTTTCGGGACACCCTCCTGGAAACACCATATATTTT	CASFSGHPPGNTIYF
few	TRBV19	TRBJ2-7	TRBD1	TGTGCCAGTAGTAAACGACAGGGGGGCGTCGAGCAGTACTTC	CASSKRQGGVEQYF
once	TRBV27	TRBJ2-5	.	TGTGCCAGCAGTAGAGGAGATGGACTCCAAGAGACCCAGTACTTC	CASSRGDGLQETQYF
.	TRBV5-1	TRBJ1-1	.	TGCGCCAGCAGTCTGGACGGGGGAGGGGGAACTGAAGCTTTCTTT	CASSLDGGGGTEAFF
.	TRBV5-4	TRBJ1-2	.	TGTGCCAGCAGCTTCGCGGGGGGGGGAGGCTACACCTTC	CASSFAGGGGYTF
few	TRBV7-9	TRBJ1-5	.	TGTGCCAGCAGCTTAGCGGGCCGGCCCAATCAGCCCCAGCATTTT	CASSLAGRPNQPQHF
.	TRBV9	TRBJ2-5	.	TGTGCCAGCAGCGTTCTGGGACACGGTTATGAGACCCAGTACTTC	CASSVLGHGYETQYF
.	TRBV6-1	TRBJ2-1	TRBD2	TGTGCCATCCTCCGACTAGCGGGCTTTAATGAGCAGTTCTTC	CAILRLAGFNEQFF
.	TRBV12-5	TRBJ2-5	TRBD1	TGTGCTAGTGGTTTGGGAGGGACAGAGTGGGCCCAGTACTTC	CASGLGGTEWAQYF
.	TRBV7-2	TRBJ2-6	.	TGTGCCAGCAGCTTATCAGGGCCCTCTGGGGCCAACGTCCTGACTTTC	CASSLSGPSGANVLTF
.	TRBV18	TRBJ2-3	TRBD2	TGTGCCAGCTCACGAACTAGCGGGATCACAGATACGCAGTATTTT	CASSRTSGITDTQYF
.	TRBV7-7	TRBJ2-1	.	TGTGCCAGCAGCCGATCCCCTAGCGAGCCATACAATGAGCAGTTCTTC	CASSRSPSEPYNEQFF
.	TRBV28	TRBJ2-7	TRBD2	TGTGCCAGCAGTCGTTCCGGGACTAGCGGGAGGTACGAGCAGTACTTC	CASSRSGTSGRYEQYF
.	TRBV25-1	TRBJ2-7	.	TGTGCCAGCAGTGATCTTCGTAGGGGTTCCTACGAGCAGTACTTC	CASSDLRRGSYEQYF
.	TRBV5-1	TRBJ2-3	TRBD2	TGCGCCAGCATTGGGACTAGCGCCAGCACAGATACGCAGTATTTT	CASIGTSASTDTQYF
.	TRBV9	TRBJ2-7	TRBD2	TGTGCCAGCTCCCGACTAGCGGGGTTCTACGAGCAGTACTTC	CASSRLAGFYEQYF
.	TRBV15	TRBJ2-2	.	TGTGCCACCAGCAGAGACGGGAGAACCGGGGAGCTGTTTTTT	CATSRDGRTGELFF
.	TRBV4-2	TRBJ2-3	.	TGTGCCAGCAGCCAACAGACTGGCACAGATACGCAGTATTTT	CASSQQTGTDTQYF
.	TRBV30	TRBJ2-7	.	TGTGCCTGGACCCTATTCGAGCAGTACTTC	CAWTLFEQYF
.	TRBV11-2	TRBJ1-1	.	TGTGCCAGCAGCCGATCTACAGGCCTGAGGACTGAAGCTTTCTTT	CASSRSTGLRTEAFF
few	TRBV7-3	TRBJ2-1	TRBD1	TGTGCCAGCAGCGCCCGACAGGGTGTTTACAATGAGCAGTTCTTC	CASSARQGVYNEQFF
once	TRBV7-3	TRBJ2-3	TRBD2	TGTGCCAGCAGCCCCGGGACTAGCACAGCGAGAAGCACAGATACGCAGTATTTT	CASSPGTSTARSTDTQYF
.	TRBV5-1	TRBJ1-5	.	TGCGCCAGCAGCTTCCAGGGCAATCAGCCCCAGCATTTT	CASSFQGNQPQHF
.	TRBV10-1	TRBJ2-7	.	TGCGCCAGCAGTGAGTCAGGGGGCTACGAGCAGTACTTC	CASSESGGYEQYF
.	TRBV5-1	TRBJ2-1	TRBD2	TGCGCCAGCAGCTCCGGTGGACTAGCGGGAACCTACAATGAGCAGTTCTTC	CASSSGGLAGTYNEQFF
.	TRBV7-8	TRBJ1-2	TRBD1	TGTGCCAGCAGCCCCGGACAGGGGAACTATGGCTACACCTTC	CASSPGQGNYGYTF
few	TRBV9	TRBJ2-7	TRBD2	TGTGCCAGCAGCGCCGGGACTAGCGGCTACGAGCAGTACTTC	CASSAGTSGYEQYF
.	TRBV6-5	TRBJ2-7	TRBD2	TGTGCCAGCACTCGCTCCGGGGGGGACGAGCAGTACTTC	CASTRSGGDEQYF
.	TRBV27	TRBJ2-1	TRBD1	TGTGCCAGCAGTTCATCCCGGACAGGGTCCTACAATGAGCAGTTCTTC	CASSSSRTGSYNEQFF
.	TRBV11-2	TRBJ2-7	TRBD2	TGTGCCAGCAGCTTCCGACTAGCGGGAGACAACGAGCAGTACTTC	CASSFRLAGDNEQYF
.	TRBV14	TRBJ2-1	.	TGTGCCAGCAGCCAAGTTGCTACAGGGAGGGGCAATGAGCAGTTCTTC	CASSQVATGRGNEQFF
.	TRBV5-5	TRBJ2-2	TRBD2	TGTGCCAGCAGCTCTATAGCGGGGGGGAACACCGGGGAGCTGTTTTTT	CASSSIAGGNTGELFF
.	TRBV7-3	TRBJ1-2	.	TGTGCCAGCAGCGGAGGGTTCGGCTATGGCTACACCTTC	CASSGGFGYGYTF
.	TRBV5-4	TRBJ1-2	TRBD1	TGTGCCAGCAGATCCTTACCCCTGACAGGGTCTGCAAGAGGCTACACCTTC	CASRSLPLTGSARGYTF
.	TRBV11-3	TRBJ2-5	.	TGTGCCAGCAGCTTTTTAAGGGGTAGAGAGACCCAGTACTTC	CASSFLRGRETQYF
.	TRBV30	TRBJ2-2	TRBD2	TGTGCCTGTAAGGGACTAGCGGACACCGGGGAGCTGTTTTTT	CACKGLADTGELFF
few	TRBV5-1	TRBJ2-7	TRBD2	TGCGCCAGCAGAGCACTAGCGGGAGCCTCCTACGAGCAGTACTTC	CASRALAGASYEQYF
.	TRBV30	TRBJ2-6	.	TGTGCCTACTTAGACAGTCCTGGGGCCAACGTCCTGACTTTC	CAYLDSPGANVLTF
.	TRBV5-1	TRBJ1-3	TRBD1	TGCGCCAGCAGCTGGGGACAGGGAGGAGCTGGAAACACCATATATTTT	CASSWGQGGAGNTIYF
.	TRBV14	TRBJ2-3	TRBD1	TGTGCCAGCAGCCCGGGACAGGGTCGGGACACAGATACGCAGTATTTT	CASSPGQGRDTDTQYF